This T cell receptor (beta chain) originates from a study of molecular identifiers for immune sequencing clone quantification. The CDR3 spans 12 residues. From germline, CDR1 is MNHEY and CDR2 SVGEGT. With V trimmed by 5 bases and J by 9 bases, 6 bases remained unmatched. TCRdb re-called the PCR reads with MiXCR, one entry per CDR3 protein. The top ten clones hold about 0.8% of a sample with over 550,000 distinct CDR3 sequences, about 25% of them seen once. This clonotype was found many times. The specimen was naive CD8+ T cells from blood, with Jurkat cell RNA spiked in. Subset noted: FACS-sorted CD8+CD4-CCR7+CD45RA+ naive T cells. The chain combines TRBV6-2 or TRBV6-3 with TRBJ2-7; 8 bases fit TRBD1. The sequence came from a human donor in good health. Some libraries in this study had Jurkat cell RNA spiked in. The CDR3 coding sequence is TGTGCCAGCAGTAATAACGACAGGGGGCAGTACTTC. Residues: CASSNNDRGQYF.